The present T cell receptor beta chain was sequenced within a study of blood T cell repertoires in COVID-19. Whole-study context: The samples span acute and convalescent COVID-19 from the United States, Italy and Spain. Nucleic acid was either cDNA or gDNA, and it came from T cells, B-cell-depleted T cells, or PBMCs.

Source study methods: Reference gene primer amplification yielded estimated nucleated cell counts. Clones were read by immunoSEQ multiplex PCR, and TCRdb kept only the in-frame ones, dropping some. V and J calls and clone size are as listed in that table; D and trimming were resolved from the DNA. The table has over 120,000 clones, about 87% seen once. The origin of this receptor is a woman aged 45-60 years with active or convalescent COVID-19. Sequencing input: peripheral blood.

The CDR3 coding sequence is TGTGCCACCAGTTCGGGACAGGTAGCCGGGGAGCTGTTTTTT. Protein: CATSSGQVAGELFF. The genes are TRBV24-1 and TRBJ2-2; 8 bases agree with TRBD1. The CDR3 is 14 amino acids. Germline V CDR1 and CDR2: KGHDR, SFDVKD. The J segment lost 6 bases and the V segment lost 6 bases, leaving 5 bases of the junction unmatched.